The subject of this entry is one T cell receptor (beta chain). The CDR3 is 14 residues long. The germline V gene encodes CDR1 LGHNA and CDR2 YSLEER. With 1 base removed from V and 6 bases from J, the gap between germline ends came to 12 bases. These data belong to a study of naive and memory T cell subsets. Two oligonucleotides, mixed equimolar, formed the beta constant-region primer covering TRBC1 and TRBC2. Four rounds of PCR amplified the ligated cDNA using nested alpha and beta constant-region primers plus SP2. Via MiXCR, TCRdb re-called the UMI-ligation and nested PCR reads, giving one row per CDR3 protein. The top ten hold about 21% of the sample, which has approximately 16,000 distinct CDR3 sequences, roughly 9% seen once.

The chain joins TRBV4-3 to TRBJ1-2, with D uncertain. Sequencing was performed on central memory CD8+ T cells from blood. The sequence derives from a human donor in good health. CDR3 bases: TGCGCCAGCAGCCAAGCAATGACGTACGATGGCTACACCTTC. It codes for CASSQAMTYDGYTF.